This TCR beta chain is from a study of long-term antiretroviral therapy in people with HIV (dated by TCRdb to about 2022). Context from the whole study: Collection of the earliest samples took place about a decade ahead of the 2015 WHO recommendation for immediate ART, at a time when ART was typically delayed until CD4 counts fell. A retrospective serial study tested whether changes in peripheral blood TRB repertoire composition and diversity were associated with ART initiation and durable HIV suppression. A total of about 190 cryopreserved PBMC samples were contributed to the cohort by 30 adults with confirmed HIV infection, with samples collected serially over a mean of around 6 years (range 1-12). Of the roughly 30 participants with HIV, 10 to 11 were female. Test extractions of a monoclonal T-cell line alongside about 30 polyclonal samples showed no cross-contamination during QIAcube processing.

The immunoSEQ hsTCRB v3.0 assay was used at survey level resolution to sequence the TRB variable region. A depth of roughly 40,000-55,000 T-cell genomes per sample was targeted for TRB sequencing. An Illumina MiSeq with a v3 150-cycle kit was used to sequence the pooled TRB libraries. For the original study's pipeline: Analysis of repertoires was carried out in R inside a reproducible Nextflow workflow spanning QC, data transformation and analysis. LymphoSeq2, an R package for exploring AIRR-Seq data, was used to implement the custom analyses. Several samples that yielded fewer than 5000 total TRB sequences were excluded, so that 200 or so HIV repertoires were analyzed. Among the 170 to 200 retained HIV repertoires, some 60 were collected before ART initiation and approximately 130 after ART initiation. Repertoires were downsampled to 5000 TRB nucleotide sequences, with summary statistics averaged over 100 downsampling iterations. The analysis kept only TRB sequences whose CDR3 regions were at least seven amino acids long. Two measures captured diversity: a Shannon entropy-derived clonality score and the Gini coefficient. In the repertoire networks, any two of the top 5000 CDR3 amino acid sequences were connected whenever the two sequences differed by an edit distance of one. GLIPH2 predicted antigen specificity groups and MHC restriction for TRB CDR3 amino acid sequences. CDR3 amino acid sequences were matched against VDJdb and McPAS-TCR to flag known CMV, EBV, HIV or tissue antigen associations. Pre-ART, post-ART and control groups were compared with Wilcoxon signed-rank tests and Holm-Bonferroni correction. This immuneACCESS table, as held by TCRdb, lists in-frame sequences with V and J called but not all clones. Of the missing ones, under half trace to an unresolved V gene in checked studies; the others have no known cause. The D gene and trimming were derived from the DNA, and the V and J assignments and clone size from that table. The sample table shows around 29,000 clones, and over 90% are seen once. The top ten constitute approximately 6.4% of the sample.

Counted from cysteine to phenylalanine, this CDR3 has 14 amino acids. The read is trimmed to its CDR3 DNA, 42 bases read in frame from base 1. The germline V gene encodes CDR1 SNHLY and CDR2 FYNNEI. V was cut back by 4 bases and J by 3 bases, leaving a gap of 12 bases between them. As concerns this clone: This receptor's antigen is unknown. Base quality data are lacking; no much larger clone is found one base away.

Inclusion was restricted to participants for whom at least one PBMC sample before ART initiation and at least two post-ART samples were available. All participants with HIV were treated in the United States of America. Before DNA extraction, cryopreserved samples of about 0.95-11 million PBMC were thawed and then washed. At the time of the earliest PBMC sample for each participant with HIV, ages ranged from 23 to 54 years. Each participant contributed PBMC samples from 1-4 timepoints before ART initiation and 2-8 timepoints after ART initiation, with a median of 7 samples. For every participant, serial HIV viral load, CD4+ T-cell count, ART history and demographic data were obtained. Genomic DNA was extracted from unsorted PBMC with a Qiagen kit on a QIAcube, with processing performed in batches of 12 samples. The study at large found these results: No data were available on ART adherence, viral resistance or therapy changes, limiting inferences about post-ART repertoire changes. Unsorted PBMC were profiled instead of sorted CD4+ and CD8+ T cells because pre-ART samples had limited cell numbers. Narrower CDR3 length ranges were observed in HIV repertoires than in controls, and an antigen-experienced repertoire with only a slight naive shift after ART was suggested by the network structure. The repertoire was dominated across all time points by expanded TRB clones identified before ART initiation, although this dominance was seen to fluctuate and to decrease in many PLHIV after ART. ART initiation was associated with a significant increase in TRB diversity, but diversity stayed significantly below transplant donor controls even after long-term ART. The samples span the years 2004 to 2017, and the ART regimens used at that time may not be as effective as current regimens. Because PBMC availability was limited, only the TCR beta chain was sequenced, with no alpha chain pairing.

The chain was built from TRBV2 and TRBJ1-2; the D gene remains uncertain. The input for sequencing was unsorted PBMCs, taken roughly 6.3 years after starting antiretroviral therapy. The origin of this receptor is a woman aged 40 to 55 with HIV. The DNA is as follows: TGTGCCAGCAGTGTTGACTCCTCTTACTATGGCTACACCTTC. This encodes CASSVDSSYYGYTF.